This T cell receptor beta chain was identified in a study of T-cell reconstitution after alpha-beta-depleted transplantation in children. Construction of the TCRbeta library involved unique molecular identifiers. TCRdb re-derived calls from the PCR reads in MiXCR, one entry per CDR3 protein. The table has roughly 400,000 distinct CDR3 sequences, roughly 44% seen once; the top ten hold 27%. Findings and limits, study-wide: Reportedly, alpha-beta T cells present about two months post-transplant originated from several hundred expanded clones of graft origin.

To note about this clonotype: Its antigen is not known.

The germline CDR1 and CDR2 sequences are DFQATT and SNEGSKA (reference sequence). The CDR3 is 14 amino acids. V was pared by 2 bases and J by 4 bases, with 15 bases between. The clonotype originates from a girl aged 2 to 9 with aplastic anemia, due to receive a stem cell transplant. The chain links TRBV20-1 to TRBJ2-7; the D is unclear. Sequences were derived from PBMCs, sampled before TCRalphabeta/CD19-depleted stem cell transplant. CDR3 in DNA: TGCAGTGCTAGACCGCCCCCCCTGGGGTACGAGCAGTACTTC. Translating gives CSARPPPLGYEQYF.